The subject of this entry is one T cell receptor beta chain. No antigen is known for it. The entry originates in a study of regulatory T cells in long-lasting Graves disease. CDR3-region Arm-PCR and iRepertoire HTBI primers produced the TCR beta libraries. TCRdb reanalysed the multiplex PCR reads using MiXCR and keeps one entry per CDR3 protein. The sample consists of 450,000 or so distinct CDR3 sequences, under 25% of them appearing once. Study conclusions and caveats: The researchers studied only peripheral blood, not thyroid tissue. Persistent disease was characterized by preferential usage of TRBV28, TRBJ1-2 and TRBJ2-5.

Specified time point: persistent/refractory GD, antithyroid drugs over 5 years with positive TRAb. Generation of the TCR library employed RNA extracted from PBMCs. With 6 bases clipped from V and 4 bases from J, the junction kept 6 bases outside the gene matches. The CDR3 consists of 15 residues. The sequence came from a female donor with Graves disease. The chain has TRBV12-3 or TRBV12-4 and TRBJ2-1, with TRBD2 matching 10 bases. The sample consisted of peripheral blood mononuclear cells (PBMCs), taken when the disease was refractory, from a patient treated with antithyroid drugs. DNA for the CDR3: TGTGCCAGCAGCATTAGCGGGGGGCTTTACAATGAGCAGTTCTTC. Protein: CASSISGGLYNEQFF.